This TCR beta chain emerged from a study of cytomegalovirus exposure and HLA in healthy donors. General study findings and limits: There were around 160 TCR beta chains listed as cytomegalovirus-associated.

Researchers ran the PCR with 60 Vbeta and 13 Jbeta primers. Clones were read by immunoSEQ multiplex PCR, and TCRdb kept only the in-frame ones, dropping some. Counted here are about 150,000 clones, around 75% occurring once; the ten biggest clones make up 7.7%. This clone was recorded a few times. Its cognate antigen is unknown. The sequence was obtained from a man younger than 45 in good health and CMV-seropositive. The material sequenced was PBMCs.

The CDR3 DNA reads as TGTGCCAGCAGCGTAGACGAAAGGGAGGCCCTCCACTTT. It yields the protein CASSVDEREALHF. The V gene is TRBV9, the J gene TRBJ1-6, with D uncertain. The length of the CDR3 is 13 residues. V lost 0 bases and J lost 14, with 12 bases in between. The germline CDR1 and CDR2 sequences are SGDLS and YYNGEE.